The subject of this entry is one T cell receptor beta chain. Its target is not known. These data come from a study of T cell responses to AZD1222 COVID-19 vaccine. Study findings and constraints: Donors were chiefly white British, with a greater number of females, and clonal diversity was perhaps underestimated. Only a handful of AZD1222 recipients, several in all, had baseline seropositivity. Unmutated variant regions are reportedly targeted by nearly half of spike-specific TCRs.

This CDR3 is 14 amino acids long. Germline V gene sequence: CDR1 SGDLS, CDR2 YYNGEE. The V and J ends lost 3 bases and 4 bases, in that order; junction bases with no gene match: 3. Generated by immunoSEQ multiplex PCR, the TCRdb table keeps only in-frame clones and is missing some. The sample includes 100,000 to 150,000 clones, around 86% of them seen just once. The rearrangement joins TRBV9 to TRBJ1-2; TRBD1 matches 10 bases. This receptor was taken from an adult in good health. Sequencing used peripheral blood, obtained on day 0 of AZD1222 vaccination. This chain's CDR3 is CASSGRDRGYGYTF. CDR3 nucleotide sequence: TGTGCCAGCAGCGGGCGGGACAGGGGCTATGGCTACACCTTC.